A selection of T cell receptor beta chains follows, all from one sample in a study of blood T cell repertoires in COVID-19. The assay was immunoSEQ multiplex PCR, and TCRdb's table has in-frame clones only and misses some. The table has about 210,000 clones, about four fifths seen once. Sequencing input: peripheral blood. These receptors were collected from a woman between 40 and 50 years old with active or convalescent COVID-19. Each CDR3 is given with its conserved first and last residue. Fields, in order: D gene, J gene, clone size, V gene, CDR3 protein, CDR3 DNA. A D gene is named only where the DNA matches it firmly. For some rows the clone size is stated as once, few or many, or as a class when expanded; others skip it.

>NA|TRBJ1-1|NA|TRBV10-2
CASTWGGDTEAFF
TGCGCCAGCACTTGGGGGGGTGACACTGAAGCTTTCTTT
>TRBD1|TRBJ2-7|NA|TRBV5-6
CASRGTGGFDEQYF
TGTGCCAGCAGGGGGACAGGGGGCTTCGACGAGCAGTACTTC
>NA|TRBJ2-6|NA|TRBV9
CASSGAISGANVLTF
TGTGCCAGCAGCGGTGCGATCTCTGGGGCCAACGTCCTGACTTTC
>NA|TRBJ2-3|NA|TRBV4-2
CASSLEDFRDSSSTDTQYF
TGTGCCAGCAGCCTCGAAGATTTCCGGGACTCATCTAGCACAGATACGCAGTATTTT
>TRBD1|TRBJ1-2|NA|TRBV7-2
CASSPRPSGQGMINYGYTF
TGTGCCAGCAGCCCGAGGCCCTCGGGACAGGGAATGATTAACTATGGCTACACCTTC
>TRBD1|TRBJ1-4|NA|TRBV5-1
CASSQTPGQGFEKLFF
TGCGCCAGCAGTCAAACACCGGGACAGGGTTTTGAAAAACTGTTTTTT
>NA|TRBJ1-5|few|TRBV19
CASSTPGIGDYSNQPQHF
TGTGCCAGTAGTACCCCCGGGATTGGAGATTATAGCAATCAGCCCCAGCATTTT
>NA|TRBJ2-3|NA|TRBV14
CASSQELSDTQYF
TGTGCCAGCAGCCAAGAACTCTCAGATACGCAGTATTTT
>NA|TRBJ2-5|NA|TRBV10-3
CAISESPDQETQYF
TGTGCCATCAGTGAATCCCCTGACCAAGAGACCCAGTACTTC
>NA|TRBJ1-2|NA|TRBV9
CASSVGQMDYGYTF
TGTGCCAGCAGCGTAGGGCAGATGGACTATGGCTACACCTTC
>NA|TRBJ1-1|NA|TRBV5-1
CASRSGQGRTEAFF
TGCGCCAGCCGCTCTGGGCAGGGAAGAACTGAAGCTTTCTTT
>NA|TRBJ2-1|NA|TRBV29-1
CSVDIYNEQFF
TGCAGCGTTGACATCTACAATGAGCAGTTCTTC
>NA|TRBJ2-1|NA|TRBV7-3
CASSLGRVSYNEQFF
TGTGCCAGCAGCTTGGGCAGGGTGTCCTACAATGAGCAGTTCTTC
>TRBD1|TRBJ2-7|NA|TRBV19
CASSNLRTGGTVYEQYF
TGTGCCAGTAGTAATCTCCGGACAGGGGGCACAGTCTACGAGCAGTACTTC
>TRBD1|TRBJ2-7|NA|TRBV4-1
CASSQVKGAVEQYF
TGCGCCAGCAGCCAAGTTAAGGGGGCGGTCGAGCAGTACTTC
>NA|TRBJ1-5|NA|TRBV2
CASRKDGISNQPQHF
TGTGCCAGCAGGAAGGACGGGATTAGCAATCAGCCCCAGCATTTT
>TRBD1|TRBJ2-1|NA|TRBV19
CASSPGRDRAYNEQFF
TGTGCCAGTAGTCCCGGCCGGGACAGGGCTTACAATGAGCAGTTCTTC
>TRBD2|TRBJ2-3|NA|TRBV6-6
CASSAGLAVPTDTQYF
TGTGCCAGCAGCGCCGGACTAGCGGTACCCACAGATACGCAGTATTTT
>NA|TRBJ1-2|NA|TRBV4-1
CASSPPGVRNYGYTF
TGCGCCAGCAGCCCCCCAGGGGTTCGGAACTATGGCTACACCTTC
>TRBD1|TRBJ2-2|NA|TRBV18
CASSPNVRGTGELFF
TGTGCCAGCTCACCAAACGTCAGGGGGACCGGGGAGCTGTTTTTT
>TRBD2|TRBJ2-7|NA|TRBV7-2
CASSSPEGAGGFHEQYF
TGTGCCAGCAGCTCGCCGGAGGGAGCGGGAGGCTTCCACGAGCAGTACTTC
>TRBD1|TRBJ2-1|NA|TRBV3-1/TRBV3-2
CASSQDAFGTGGFEQFF
TGTGCCAGCAGCCAAGATGCCTTTGGGACAGGGGGATTTGAGCAGTTCTTC
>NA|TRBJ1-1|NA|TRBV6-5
CASSYSWTEGTEAFF
TGTGCCAGCAGTTACTCGTGGACGGAGGGCACTGAAGCTTTCTTT
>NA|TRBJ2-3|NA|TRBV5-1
CASSSGEDTQYF
TGCGCCAGCAGTTCGGGGGAGGATACGCAGTATTTT
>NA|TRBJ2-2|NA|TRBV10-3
CATLGVGELFF
TGTGCCACCTTAGGGGTGGGGGAGCTGTTTTTT
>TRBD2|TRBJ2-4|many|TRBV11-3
CASSLGLAGVDIQYF
TGTGCCAGCAGCTTGGGACTAGCGGGAGTCGACATTCAGTACTTC
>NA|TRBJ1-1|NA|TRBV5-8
CASSPWRGLEAFF
TGTGCCAGCAGCCCATGGAGGGGCTTGGAAGCTTTCTTT
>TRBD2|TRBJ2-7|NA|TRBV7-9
CASSLGLAGEQYF
TGTGCCAGCAGCTTAGGACTAGCAGGCGAGCAGTACTTC
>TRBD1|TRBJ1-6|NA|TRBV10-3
CAIPSTYPGQLNSPLHF
TGTGCCATCCCATCAACTTATCCGGGACAGTTAAATTCACCCCTCCACTTT
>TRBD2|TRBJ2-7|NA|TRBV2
CASSEAGGRSYEQYF
TGTGCCAGCAGTGAGGCGGGAGGACGTTCCTACGAGCAGTACTTC
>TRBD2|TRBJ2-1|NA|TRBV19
CASQSGGSSYNEQFF
TGTGCCAGTCAGAGCGGGGGAAGCTCCTACAATGAGCAGTTCTTC
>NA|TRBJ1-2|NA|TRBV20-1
CSASRAGDGYTF
TGCAGTGCTAGTAGGGCAGGGGATGGCTACACCTTC
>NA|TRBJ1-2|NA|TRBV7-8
CASSPQDFRYTF
TGTGCCAGCAGCCCCCAGGACTTTCGCTACACCTTC
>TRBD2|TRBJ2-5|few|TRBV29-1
CSVHRGGQETQYF
TGCAGCGTTCACCGCGGGGGGCAAGAGACCCAGTACTTC
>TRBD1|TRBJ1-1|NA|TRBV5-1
CASGRGQGIPTEAFF
TGCGCCAGCGGCCGGGGACAGGGCATTCCCACTGAAGCTTTCTTT
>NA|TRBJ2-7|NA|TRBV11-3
CASSRGPGSYEQYF
TGTGCCAGCAGCCGGGGTCCCGGCTCCTACGAGCAGTACTTC
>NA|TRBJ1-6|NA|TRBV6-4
CASSESSYNSPLHF
TGTGCCAGCAGTGAGTCGTCCTATAATTCACCCCTCCACTTT
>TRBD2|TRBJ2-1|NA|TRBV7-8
CASSKLAGANNEQFF
TGTGCCAGCAGTAAACTAGCGGGGGCTAACAATGAGCAGTTCTTC
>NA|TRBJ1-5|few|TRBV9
CASSVDGAGNQPQHF
TGTGCCAGCAGCGTAGATGGGGCTGGCAATCAGCCCCAGCATTTT
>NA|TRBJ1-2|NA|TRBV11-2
CASSVGPQAGFYGYTF
TGTGCCAGCAGCGTGGGACCCCAAGCGGGGTTCTATGGCTACACCTTC
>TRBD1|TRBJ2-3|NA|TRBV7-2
CASSELSTGTVITDTQYF
TGTGCCAGCAGCGAACTTTCGACAGGGACGGTAATCACAGATACGCAGTATTTT
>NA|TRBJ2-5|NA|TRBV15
CATSRAGGRFSGTRQETQYF
TGTGCCACCAGCAGAGCCGGGGGAAGATTTAGCGGAACTCGCCAAGAGACCCAGTACTTC
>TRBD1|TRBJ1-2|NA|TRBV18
CASSPRGQGTANYGYTF
TGTGCCAGCTCACCACGGGGACAGGGTACAGCTAACTATGGCTACACCTTC
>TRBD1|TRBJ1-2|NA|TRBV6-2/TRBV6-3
CASSSTDRLNYGYTF
TGTGCCAGCAGTTCCACGGACAGGCTAAACTATGGCTACACCTTC
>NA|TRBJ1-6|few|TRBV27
CASSLAPWSSYNSPLHF
TGTGCCAGCAGTTTGGCCCCATGGAGCTCCTATAATTCACCCCTCCACTTT
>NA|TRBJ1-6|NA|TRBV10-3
CAISESRGFGSPLHF
TGTGCCATCAGTGAGTCAAGGGGTTTCGGTTCACCCCTCCACTTT
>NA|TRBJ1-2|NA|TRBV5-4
CASSLAAQGRSSGYTF
TGTGCCAGCAGCTTGGCTGCACAGGGAAGATCGAGTGGCTACACCTTC
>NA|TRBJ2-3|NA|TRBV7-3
CASSQTGGDTQYF
TGTGCCAGCAGTCAGACAGGAGGCGATACGCAGTATTTT
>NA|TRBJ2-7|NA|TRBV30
CAWTAGDSYEQYF
TGTGCCTGGACCGCAGGGGACTCCTACGAGCAGTACTTC
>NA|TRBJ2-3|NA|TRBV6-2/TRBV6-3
CASSVRVIDTQYF
TGTGCCAGCAGTGTTCGGGTTATTGATACGCAGTATTTT
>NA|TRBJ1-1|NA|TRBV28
CASSLSTGIDTEAFF
TGTGCCAGCAGTTTGAGTACGGGAATAGACACTGAAGCTTTCTTT
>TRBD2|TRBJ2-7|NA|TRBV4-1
CASSQDPGLAGGYEQYF
TGCGCCAGCAGCCAAGACCCCGGACTAGCGGGAGGCTACGAGCAGTACTTC
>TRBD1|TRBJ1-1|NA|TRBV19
CASSWTGANTEAFF
TGTGCCAGTAGCTGGACAGGGGCCAACACTGAAGCTTTCTTT
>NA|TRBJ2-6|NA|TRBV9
CASSVGAGAGANVLTF
TGTGCCAGCAGCGTGGGGGCGGGGGCCGGGGCCAACGTCCTGACTTTC
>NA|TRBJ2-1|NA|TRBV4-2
CASSLQRGRGHEQFF
TGTGCCAGCAGCCTGCAGCGGGGCCGGGGGCATGAGCAGTTCTTC
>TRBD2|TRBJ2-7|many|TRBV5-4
CASSFRGIAGDDEQYF
TGTGCCAGCAGCTTTAGAGGTATAGCGGGAGATGACGAGCAGTACTTC
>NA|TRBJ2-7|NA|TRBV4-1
CASSQDTERAREQYF
TGCGCCAGCAGCCAAGATACCGAGAGGGCGCGGGAGCAGTACTTC
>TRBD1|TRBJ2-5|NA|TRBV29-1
CSASPGGGETQYF
TGCAGCGCCTCCCCAGGGGGCGGAGAGACCCAGTACTTC
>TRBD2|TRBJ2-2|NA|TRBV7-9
CASSLGLGLADGELFF
TGTGCCAGCAGCTTAGGTCTGGGACTAGCGGACGGGGAGCTGTTTTTT